The clone carrying this T cell receptor (beta chain) was seen only once. The repertoire was sequenced with immunoSEQ multiplex PCR; TCRdb's copy has only in-frame clones and lacks some. The top ten clones hold 0.82% of a sample with 90,000 to 100,000 clones, 88% of them seen once. The data belong to a study of OX40 agonist ivuxolimab in advanced cancers. Study details: Two patients with cutaneous melanoma and one with hepatocellular carcinoma, three in total, showed partial responses.

CDR1 and CDR2 (germline): MDHEN, SYDVKM. The V gene lost 3 bases and the J gene lost 8 bases, with 7 bases spanning the gap. This CDR3 spans 11 amino acids. It was autoimmune disease history or systemic immunosuppression that excluded patients. The chain uses TRBV28 and TRBJ1-2; D remains unclear. Here the sequenced sample was CD4+ or CD8+ T cells sorted from blood, taken in a trial of the OX40 agonist ivuxolimab. The TCR sequence derives from an adult with an advanced solid tumor such as melanoma, head and neck, liver or kidney cancer. The CDR3 DNA is TGTGCCAGCAGTTTTACGCGCGGCTACACCTTC. Translation gives CASSFTRGYTF.